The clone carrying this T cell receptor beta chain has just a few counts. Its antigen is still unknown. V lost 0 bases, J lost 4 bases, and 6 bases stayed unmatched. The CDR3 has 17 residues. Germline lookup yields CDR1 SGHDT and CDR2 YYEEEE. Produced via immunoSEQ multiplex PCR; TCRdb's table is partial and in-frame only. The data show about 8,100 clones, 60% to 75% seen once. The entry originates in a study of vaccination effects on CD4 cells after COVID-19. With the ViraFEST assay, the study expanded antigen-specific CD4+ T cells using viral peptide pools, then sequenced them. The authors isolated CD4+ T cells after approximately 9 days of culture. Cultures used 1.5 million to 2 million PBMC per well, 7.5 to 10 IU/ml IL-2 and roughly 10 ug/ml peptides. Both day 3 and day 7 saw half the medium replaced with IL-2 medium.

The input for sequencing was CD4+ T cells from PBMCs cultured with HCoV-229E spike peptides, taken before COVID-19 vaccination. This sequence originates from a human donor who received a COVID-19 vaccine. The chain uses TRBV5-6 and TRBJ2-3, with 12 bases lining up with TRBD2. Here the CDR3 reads CASSLGLAGVSADTQYF. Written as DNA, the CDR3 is TGTGCCAGCAGCTTGGGACTAGCGGGAGTATCCGCAGATACGCAGTATTTT. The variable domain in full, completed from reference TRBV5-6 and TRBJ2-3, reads DAGVTQSPTHLIKTRGQQVTLRCSPKSGHDTVSWYQQALGQGPQFIFQYYEEEERQRGNFPDRFSGHQFPNYSSELNVNALLLGDSALYLCASSLGLAGVSADTQYFGPGTRLTVL.